Following are 20 T cell receptor beta chains from one sample sequenced in a study of cytomegalovirus exposure and HLA in healthy donors. The PCR contained 60 Vbeta and 13 Jbeta primers. Assay: immunoSEQ multiplex PCR; the TCRdb copy retains only in-frame clones and omits some. The repertoire holds approximately 170,000 clones, with less than 85% as singletons. Input material: PBMCs. These TCRs come from a boy between 2 and 15 years old in good health and CMV-seronegative.

The chain links TRBV13 to TRBJ1-1; the match to TRBD1 covers 7 bases. Germline V lookup: CDR1 PRHDT, CDR2 FYEKMQ (reference sequence). The CDR3 spans 19 residues. V shed 0 bases, J shed 0 bases, and the junction held 13 bases outside the gene matches. The CDR3 DNA follows: TGTGCCAGCAGCTTAGGTCGGAGTAGGGGGCTCCTTATGAACACTGAAGCTTTCTTT. Its protein is CASSLGRSRGLLMNTEAFF.

This clone was seen only a few times. V usage is TRBV7-8 and J usage is TRBJ2-3; TRBD1 matches 8 bases. Germline lookup yields CDR1 SGHVS and CDR2 FQNEAQ. Trimming cost V 1 base and J 13 bases; bases outside gene matches: 19. CDR3 size: 17 residues. The CDR3 DNA sequence: TGTGCCAGCAGCTTAGTCATTTCACCCAACCGGGACAGGCCCAAGTATTTT. Amino acid sequence: CASSLVISPNRDRPKYF.

CDR3 region: CASSLRRGLGLTDTQYF. DNA of the CDR3: TGCGCCAGCAGCTTGAGAAGGGGACTAGGACTCACAGATACGCAGTATTTT. This chain connects TRBV5-1 to TRBJ2-3, with 8 bases identical to TRBD2. The CDR3 runs 17 residues. CDR1 is SGHRS and CDR2 is YFSETQ in the germline V gene. Trimming took 1 base from V and 2 from J; bases not matched to a gene: 9.

The rearrangement uses TRBV10-1 and TRBJ2-3; 7 bases line up with TRBD2. This CDR3 has 15 residues. After removal of 1 base from V and 3 bases from J, the junction contained 4 bases not matched to a gene. Looked up from germline, CDR1 is WNHNN and CDR2 is SYGVQD (reference sequence). CDR3 nucleotide sequence: TGCGCCAGCAGTGAGTTCGCGGGAGAGACAGATACGCAGTATTTT. Residues: CASSEFAGETDTQYF.

This sequence joins TRBV18 and TRBJ1-4, with TRBD1 matching 7 bases. The CDR3 runs 14 residues. J gave up 8 bases and V 5 bases, and 8 bases lay outside the gene matches. Germline-derived CDR1 and CDR2 are KGHSH and LQKENI. In DNA form, the CDR3 reads TGTGCCAGCTCAACCTCAGGGGGACAGGAAAAACTGTTTTTT. Encoded protein: CASSTSGGQEKLFF.

The V and J genes are TRBV2 and TRBJ1-1; D perhaps matches TRBD1 (5 bases). The germline V gene encodes CDR1 SNHLY and CDR2 FYNNEI. The CDR3 contains 13 residues. V lost 5 bases and J 1 base, leaving 8 bases between the germline ends. The CDR3 loop is CASSRDSNTEAFF. The CDR3 DNA reads TGTGCCAGCAGTAGGGACTCGAACACTGAAGCTTTCTTT.

The rearrangement joins TRBV9 to TRBJ2-2; 8 nucleotides align to TRBD1. The germline V gene has CDR1 SGDLS and CDR2 YYNGEE. Trimming took 4 bases from V and 2 from J; bases not matched to a gene: 4. This CDR3 has 15 residues. In DNA, the CDR3 is TGTGCCAGCAGCAAAGGACAGGGTAACACCGGGGAGCTGTTTTTT. It codes for CASSKGQGNTGELFF.

This clone was counted a single time. This CDR3 reads CASRTATEAFF. CDR3 DNA sequence: TGTGCCAGTCGAACAGCCACTGAAGCTTTCTTT. J is TRBJ1-1 and V is TRBV27, with D unclear. Germline loops: CDR1 MNHEY, CDR2 SMNVEV (reference sequence). CDR3 length: 11 residues. Trimming cost V 9 bases and J 4 bases, with 9 bases left between them.

CDR3 in amino acids: CASSLAGRVSYNEQFF. The CDR3 DNA sequence: TGTGCCAGCAGCTTAGCCGGGAGGGTTAGCTACAATGAGCAGTTCTTC. The V and J genes are TRBV13 and TRBJ2-1, with 8 nucleotides matching TRBD2. Germline V lookup: CDR1 PRHDT, CDR2 FYEKMQ (reference sequence). This CDR3 is 16 amino acids long. Unmatched junction bases numbered 5, after V lost 1 base and J lost 3 bases.

The V call is TRBV27, the J call TRBJ2-7, with 13 bases identical to TRBD2. CDR3 length: 15 amino acids. Germline lookup yields CDR1 MNHEY and CDR2 SMNVEV (reference sequence). V shed 9 bases, J shed 7 bases, and the junction held 12 bases outside the gene matches. CDR3 sequence: CASYPRGLAGREQYF. The CDR3 DNA sequence: TGTGCCAGTTACCCCCGGGGACTAGCGGGACGTGAGCAGTACTTC.

The V gene is TRBV19, the J gene TRBJ1-1; D is uncertain. The CDR3 is made up of 15 amino acids. V dropped 6 bases and J dropped 0 bases, with 14 bases sitting between them. Germline-derived CDR1 and CDR2 are LNHDA and SQIVND (reference sequence). The CDR3 bases are TGTGCCAGTAGGAGGGAGGCAAACGTGAACACTGAAGCTTTCTTT. Translating gives CASRREANVNTEAFF.

This chain joins TRBV5-6 and TRBJ2-7; a possible D gene is TRBD1 (5 bases). The CDR3 covers 15 residues. V was shortened by 0 bases and J by 6 bases, with 16 bases between the two germline ends. CDR1 and CDR2 (germline): SGHDT, YYEEEE. The CDR3 loop reads CASSLGRAWDAEQYV. The CDR3 bases are TGTGCCAGCAGCTTGGGCAGGGCCTGGGATGCCGAGCAGTACGTC.

The chain is built from TRBV11-2 and TRBJ2-1, with D unresolved. This CDR3 spans 13 amino acids. Germline V lookup: CDR1 SGHAT, CDR2 FQNNGV. The V gene lost 0 bases and the J gene lost 11 bases, with 11 bases spanning the gap. The CDR3 here is CASSLEWAYKQFF. CDR3 in DNA: TGTGCCAGCAGCTTAGAATGGGCTTATAAGCAGTTCTTC.

The CDR3 DNA follows: TGTGCCAGCAGCCCCACTAGCGGGTTGAGCTCCTACAATGAGCAGTTCTTC. This encodes CASSPTSGLSSYNEQFF. The rearrangement joins TRBV7-9 to TRBJ2-1, with 9 bases fitting TRBD2. After removal of 5 bases from V and 0 bases from J, the junction contained 8 bases not matched to a gene. The CDR3 totals 17 residues. CDR1 and CDR2 from the germline V gene are SEHNR and FQNEAQ (reference sequence).

V usage is TRBV27 and J usage is TRBJ2-5, with TRBD1 matching 9 bases. Germline CDR1 and CDR2: MNHEY and SMNVEV (reference sequence). Unmatched junction bases numbered 12, after V lost 6 bases and J lost 4 bases. The CDR3 extends over 16 amino acids. DNA of the CDR3: TGTGCCAGCAGCCAGACCGGGACAGGGTGGGCAGAGACCCAGTACTTC. Residues: CASSQTGTGWAETQYF.

The chain recombines TRBV20-1 with TRBJ1-2; D is unclear. Germline lookup yields CDR1 DFQATT and CDR2 SNEGSKA (reference sequence). The CDR3 has 11 amino acids. The CDR3 nucleotides read TGCAGCGCTTCTAAATACTATGGCTACACCTTC. Its protein is CSASKYYGYTF.

This clone is a singleton in its sample. Here the CDR3 reads CAWSVPRERETQYF. CDR3 nucleotide sequence: TGTGCCTGGAGTGTACCCCGGGAGCGAGAGACCCAGTACTTC. J is TRBJ2-5 and V is TRBV30, with D perhaps matching TRBD2 (6 bases). Germline V gene sequence: CDR1 GTSNPN, CDR2 SVGIG (reference sequence). This CDR3 comprises 14 residues. Trimming took off 0 bases at V and 4 bases at J, with 12 bases between the two ends.

The gene calls are TRBV4-1 and TRBJ2-3; D might be TRBD1 (6 bases). The V end was cut by 3 bases, the J end by 2 bases, with 9 bases between. This CDR3 is built from 14 residues. Germline lookup yields CDR1 MGHRA and CDR2 YSYEKL. The chain's CDR3 is CASSQGDITDTQYF. DNA of the CDR3: TGCGCCAGCAGCCAGGGGGACATCACAGATACGCAGTATTTT.

The chain has TRBV4-1 and TRBJ2-7; 10 nucleotides match TRBD1. The CDR3 length is 15 residues. Per germline, CDR1 MGHRA and CDR2 YSYEKL. V lost 1 base and J lost 0; bases outside the gene matches: 0. CDR3 region: CASSQGTGGSYEQYV. The CDR3 bases are TGCGCCAGCAGCCAAGGGACAGGGGGCTCCTACGAGCAGTACGTC.

This rearrangement joins TRBV5-1 to TRBJ1-3, with D unclear. The V and J ends lost 0 bases and 1 base respectively, with 14 bases between them. Per the germline V gene, CDR1 is SGHRS and CDR2 is YFSETQ. The CDR3 loop spans 17 amino acids. The CDR3, as DNA: TGCGCCAGCAGCTTGGGGGGAGTCCCCAGTTCTGGAAACACCATATATTTT. Its translation is CASSLGGVPSSGNTIYF. The full variable domain, in which reference TRBV5-1 and TRBJ1-3 provide the parts outside the CDR3, is KAGVTQTPRYLIKTRGQQVTLSCSPISGHRSVSWYQQTPGQGLQFLFEYFSETQRNKGNFPGRFSGRQFSNSRSEMNVSTLELGDSALYLCASSLGGVPSSGNTIYFGEGSWLTVV.